Listed here are 28 T cell receptor beta chains from one sample, sequenced in a study of blood T cell repertoires in COVID-19. Sequenced by immunoSEQ multiplex PCR; TCRdb stores in-frame clones only, minus some. The profile shows about 230,000 clones, approximately 84% of them singletons. The specimen was peripheral blood. These receptors came from a man aged 45-65 years with COVID-19, enrolled during active disease.

The chain employs TRBV6-5 and TRBJ1-1, with D possibly being TRBD1 (5 bases). Germline CDR1 MNHEY, CDR2 SVGAGI. This CDR3 is 12 amino acids long. The V end lost 4 bases, the J end lost 11 bases, and 14 bases lay between the germline ends. Here the CDR3 reads CASSSGLRAAFF. The DNA of the CDR3 is TGTGCCAGCAGTTCCGGGCTCAGGGCCGCTTTCTTT.

This clone has only one observation. The V and J genes are TRBV10-2 and TRBJ2-1; D is ambiguous. The CDR3 covers 17 residues. Trimming took 5 bases from V and 0 from J, leaving 17 bases between them. Germline V gene sequence: CDR1 WSHSY, CDR2 SAAADI. This CDR3 reads CASSPLIDRSSYNEQFF. The CDR3 nucleotides read TGCGCCAGCAGTCCCCTAATCGACCGGAGCTCCTACAATGAGCAGTTCTTC.

This clone showed up just a few times. V gene TRBV5-1 combines with J gene TRBJ1-5, with D maybe TRBD1 (5 bases). CDR3 length: 15 residues. Germline loops: CDR1 SGHRS, CDR2 YFSETQ. V lost 0 bases and J lost 6, with 13 bases in between. In DNA, the CDR3 is TGCGCCAGCAGCTTGGATGGGGGGAGAGGTCAGCCCCAGCATTTT. It specifies CASSLDGGRGQPQHF.

V gene TRBV7-2 combines with J gene TRBJ1-3; D gene ambiguous. CDR3 length: 16 residues. The germline CDR1 and CDR2 sequences are SGHTA and FQGNSA. Trimming took off 5 bases at V and 0 bases at J, with 14 bases between the two ends. The CDR3 sequence is CASSKEDRASGNTIYF. The CDR3 region has the DNA TGTGCCAGCAGCAAGGAGGACCGAGCCTCTGGAAACACCATATATTTT.

The genes are TRBV6-4 and TRBJ1-5; 7 bases are shared with TRBD1. Germline CDR1 reads MRHNA; CDR2 reads SNTAGT. The length of the CDR3 is 14 residues. V shed 6 bases, J shed 2 bases, and the junction held 4 bases outside the gene matches. CDR3 loop: CASSDTGGNQPQHF. The DNA for the CDR3 is TGTGCCAGCAGCGATACAGGGGGCAATCAGCCCCAGCATTTT.

V usage is TRBV7-9 and J usage is TRBJ2-6, with 7 positions matching TRBD1. The CDR3 totals 19 residues. V lost 4 bases, J lost 0 bases, and 12 bases stayed unmatched. Germline values: CDR1 SEHNR, CDR2 FQNEAQ (reference sequence). The CDR3 loop reads CASSYWPTGVPSGANVLTF. The CDR3 DNA reads as TGTGCCAGCAGCTATTGGCCTACAGGGGTTCCCTCTGGGGCCAACGTCCTGACTTTC.

There are a few counts of this clone. J is TRBJ2-7 and V is TRBV6-5, with 8 bases matching TRBD1. V shed 8 bases and J 4 bases; nucleotides not matched to a gene: 13. Germline-derived CDR1 and CDR2 are MNHEY and SVGAGI. CDR3 size: 15 residues. The CDR3 sequence: CASANSDRASYEQYF. CDR3 nucleotide sequence: TGTGCCAGCGCGAATTCGGACAGGGCCTCGTACGAGCAGTACTTC.

This clone was picked up a small number of times. The chain couples TRBV21-1 to TRBJ2-2; the table's D call, TRBD2, was not checked against the DNA. TRBV21-1 is a pseudogene. This CDR3 is 13 amino acids long. CDR3 region: CASSKGDTGELFF. The DNA of the CDR3 is TGTGCCAGCAGCAAAGGAGACACCGGGGAGCTGTTTTTT.

The rearrangement links TRBV3-1 (or the pseudogene TRBV3-2) to TRBJ1-3; 7 bases are shared with TRBD1. Germline V lookup: CDR1 LGHDT, CDR2 YNNKEL (reference sequence). The J segment lost 3 bases and the V segment lost 1 base, leaving 3 bases of the junction unmatched. The CDR3 length is 15 residues. This CDR3 reads CASSQAAGGGNTIYF. CDR3 nucleotides: TGTGCCAGCAGCCAAGCAGCAGGGGGTGGAAACACCATATATTTT.

This chain uses TRBV11-3 with TRBJ2-1; TRBD2 aligns across 13 bases. Germline CDR1 and CDR2: SGHNT and YENEEA. The V segment lost 1 base and the J segment 10 bases; nucleotides outside the gene matches: 7. CDR3 size: 16 residues. CDR3 bases: TGTGCCAGCAGCTTAGGGACTAGCGGGGGCATTGAGGAGCAGTTCTTC. Translating gives CASSLGTSGGIEEQFF.

This rearrangement joins TRBV19 to TRBJ1-6; 9 bases match TRBD1. Trimming removed 4 bases from V and 6 bases from J; junction bases left unmatched: 7. This CDR3 region has 16 residues. Germline values: CDR1 LNHDA, CDR2 SQIVND (reference sequence). Here the CDR3 DNA reads TGTGCCAGTAGTAGTCCCGGGACAGGGTTTAATTCACCCCTCCACTTT. The encoded protein is CASSSPGTGFNSPLHF.

The rearrangement links TRBV15 to TRBJ2-2; D remains unclear. V lost 1 base and J 2 bases, leaving 2 bases between the germline ends. This CDR3 is 13 amino acids long. The V gene's germline CDR1 is LNHNV and CDR2 YYDKDF (reference sequence). The CDR3: CATSRANTGELFF. CDR3 nucleotide sequence: TGTGCCACCAGCAGAGCTAACACCGGGGAGCTGTTTTTT.

This chain uses TRBV23-1 with TRBJ1-1; 7 nucleotides match TRBD1. TRBV23-1 is reported as an ORF; its role is uncertain. Trimming at V came to 5 bases and at J to 0 bases, leaving 15 bases not matched to a gene. The CDR3 is 18 amino acids. The CDR3 reads CASSSTHDRDLLNTEAFF. DNA for the CDR3: TGCGCCAGCAGTTCAACCCATGACAGGGATCTCTTGAACACTGAAGCTTTCTTT.

In its sample, this clone ranks as medium-sized. This sequence joins TRBV27 and TRBJ2-7, with D possibly being TRBD1 (6 bases). The ends were cut back, 5 bases at V and 1 base at J, with 15 bases in the middle. CDR1 MNHEY and CDR2 SMNVEV come from the germline V gene (reference sequence). The CDR3 runs 15 residues. The chain's CDR3 is CASSPMTGTSYEQYF. In DNA, the CDR3 is TGTGCCAGCAGTCCAATGACAGGAACTTCCTACGAGCAGTACTTC.

The chain has TRBV5-1 and TRBJ2-7; D possibly corresponds to TRBD1 (5 bases). This CDR3 spans 14 amino acids. Germline loops: CDR1 SGHRS, CDR2 YFSETQ. V lost 4 bases and J lost 0, with 11 bases in between. The DNA for the CDR3 is TGCGCCAGCAGCCCGGACACCAGCTCCTACGAGCAGTACTTC. Amino acid sequence: CASSPDTSSYEQYF. Drawing the rest from reference TRBV5-1 and TRBJ2-7, the complete variable domain is KAGVTQTPRYLIKTRGQQVTLSCSPISGHRSVSWYQQTPGQGLQFLFEYFSETQRNKGNFPGRFSGRQFSNSRSEMNVSTLELGDSALYLCASSPDTSSYEQYFGPGTRLTVT.

The chain carries TRBV28 and TRBJ1-2, with 9 bases matching TRBD1. CDR3 length equals 15 residues. Germline V gene sequence: CDR1 MDHEN, CDR2 SYDVKM. With V trimmed by 5 bases and J by 4 bases, 8 bases remained unmatched. DNA of the CDR3: TGTGCCAGCAGTCAGGGACAGGGTCAAGTCTATGGCTACACCTTC. Its translation is CASSQGQGQVYGYTF.

The rearrangement uses TRBV6-1 and TRBJ1-2; the D is unclear. This CDR3 has 14 residues. Trimming removed 3 bases at V and 8 bases at J, with 16 bases between. CDR1 MNHNS and CDR2 SASEGT come from the germline V gene. Here the CDR3 reads CASSEFYPMMGYTF. CDR3 DNA: TGTGCCAGCAGTGAGTTCTATCCTATGATGGGCTACACCTTC.

The chain uses TRBV7-9 and TRBJ1-6; TRBD1 is a possible D gene (5 bases). The length of the CDR3 is 15 residues. V was shortened by 0 bases and J by 8 bases, with 11 bases between the two germline ends. Germline-derived CDR1 and CDR2 are SEHNR and FQNEAQ (reference sequence). DNA of the CDR3: TGTGCCAGCAGCTTAGCATCAGGGTCGGATTCACCCCTCCACTTT. Residues: CASSLASGSDSPLHF.

This chain connects TRBV29-1 to TRBJ1-2, with 9 positions matching TRBD1. With V trimmed by 2 bases and J by 4 bases, 5 bases remained unmatched. The CDR3 sequence is 14 residues long. The V gene's germline CDR1 is SQVTM and CDR2 ANQGSEA. CDR3 DNA sequence: TGCAGCGTTGAAAGACAGGGGGTCGGCTATGGCTACACCTTC. The encoded protein is CSVERQGVGYGYTF.

This chain uses TRBV25-1 with TRBJ1-6; 7 nucleotides agree with TRBD1. J was trimmed by 5 bases and V by 0 bases; bases with no gene match: 1. Germline loops: CDR1 MGHDK, CDR2 SYGVNS. This CDR3 is built from 15 residues. CDR3 nucleotides: TGTGCCAGCAGTGAATACACAGGGGATAATTCACCCCTCCACTTT. Translated: CASSEYTGDNSPLHF.

The chain recombines TRBV15 with TRBJ2-7; D call uncertain. The CDR3 runs to 14 residues. Germline loops: CDR1 LNHNV, CDR2 YYDKDF (reference sequence). Trimming removed 3 bases at V and 0 bases at J, with 9 bases between. CDR3 in amino acids: CATSSDTHSYEQYF. In nucleotides, the CDR3 is TGTGCCACCAGCAGCGACACCCACTCCTACGAGCAGTACTTC.

The genes are TRBV18 and TRBJ2-1; 11 nucleotides match TRBD1. CDR1 is KGHSH, CDR2 LQKENI, per germline. V was pared by 0 bases and J by 4 bases, with 5 bases of the junction left unmatched. This CDR3 is 17 amino acids long. CDR3 nucleotide sequence: TGTGCCAGCTCACCACCGGGACAGGGGGTAATTTACAATGAGCAGTTCTTC. Translation: CASSPPGQGVIYNEQFF.

This chain joins TRBV9 and TRBJ2-7; 9 bases align to TRBD2. The germline CDR1 and CDR2 sequences are SGDLS and YYNGEE. The CDR3 covers 16 residues. Trimming at V came to 4 bases and at J to 4 bases, leaving 12 bases not matched to a gene. CDR3 sequence reads: CASSPAGGARGYEQYF. The CDR3 DNA sequence: TGTGCCAGCAGCCCAGCGGGGGGCGCGAGGGGATACGAGCAGTACTTC.

This clone was counted a single time. Other DNA sequences of this sample code for an identical CDR3. V usage is TRBV4-3 and J usage is TRBJ2-3; 8 nucleotides line up with TRBD2. This CDR3 is 15 amino acids long. J was trimmed by 3 bases and V by 3 bases; bases with no gene match: 5. Germline V lookup: CDR1 LGHNA, CDR2 YSLEER. CDR3 in DNA: TGCGCCAGCAGCCAGGTCGGCGGGGGGACAGATACGCAGTATTTT. Its translation is CASSQVGGGTDTQYF.

The gene calls are TRBV6-1 and TRBJ1-2; possible D gene TRBD1, 5 bases. The CDR3 length is 13 residues. V was cut by 3 bases and J by 1 base, with 6 bases left in between. Germline CDR1 is MNHNS and CDR2 is SASEGT. The CDR3 DNA reads as TGTGCCAGCAGTGAGACAGATAACTATGGCTACACCTTC. Its translation is CASSETDNYGYTF.

This chain joins TRBV5-6 and TRBJ1-6; D gene ambiguous. The CDR3 consists of 16 residues. Germline-derived CDR1 and CDR2 are SGHDT and YYEEEE. Trimming took 0 bases from V and 3 from J, leaving 10 bases between them. In DNA form, the CDR3 reads TGTGCCAGCAGCTTGGCCCGAAGCTTCTATAATTCACCCCTCCACTTT. Encoded protein: CASSLARSFYNSPLHF.

For the CDR3, the DNA is TGTGCCAGTAGCTTCTTAGCGGGAGGGAAAGAGACCCAGTACTTC. Its translation: CASSFLAGGKETQYF. V is TRBV19 and J is TRBJ2-5, with 11 bases lining up with TRBD2. This CDR3 has 15 amino acids. CDR1 is LNHDA and CDR2 is SQIVND in the germline V gene (reference sequence). The ends lost 6 bases at V and 3 bases at J; junction bases unmatched: 6.

The chain recombines TRBV5-5 with TRBJ2-7, with 12 nucleotides matching TRBD1. V lost 4 bases, J lost 7 bases, and 6 bases stayed unmatched. This CDR3 is built from 14 residues. Germline V gene data show CDR1 as SGHKS and CDR2 as YYEKEE (reference sequence). CDR3 coding DNA: TGTGCCAGCAGCATGGGACAGGGGGCGAGAGAGCAGTACTTC. Translating it yields CASSMGQGAREQYF.